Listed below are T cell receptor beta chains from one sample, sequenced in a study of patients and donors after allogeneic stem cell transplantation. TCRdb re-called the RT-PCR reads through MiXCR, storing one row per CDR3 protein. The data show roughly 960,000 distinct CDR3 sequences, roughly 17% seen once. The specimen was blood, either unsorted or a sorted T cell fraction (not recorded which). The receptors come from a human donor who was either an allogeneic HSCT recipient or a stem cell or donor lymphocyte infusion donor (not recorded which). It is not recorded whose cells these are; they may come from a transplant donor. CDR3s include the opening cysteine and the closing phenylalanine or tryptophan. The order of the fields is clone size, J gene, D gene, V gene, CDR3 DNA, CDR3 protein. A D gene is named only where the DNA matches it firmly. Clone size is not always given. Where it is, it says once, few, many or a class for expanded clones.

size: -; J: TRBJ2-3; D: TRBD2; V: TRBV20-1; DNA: TGCAGTGCTAAAATTCCGGGACTAGCGGGGGGGCGCACAGATACGCAGTATTTT; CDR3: CSAKIPGLAGGRTDTQYF
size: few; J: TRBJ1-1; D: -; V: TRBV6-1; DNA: TGTGCCAGCAGTGAAGCGGCCCTGGGGGCTGAAGCTTTCTTT; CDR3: CASSEAALGAEAFF
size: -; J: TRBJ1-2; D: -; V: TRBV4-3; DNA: TGCGCCAGCAGCCAAGGATGGCAGAACTATGGCTACACCTTC; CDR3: CASSQGWQNYGYTF
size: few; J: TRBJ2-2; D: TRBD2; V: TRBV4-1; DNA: TGCGCCAGCAGCCAAGTGGCCCCTGCGGGGGACCTCAGAAGCTGGCTGTTTTTT; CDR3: CASSQVAPAGDLRSWLFF
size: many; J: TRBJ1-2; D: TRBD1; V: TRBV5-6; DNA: TGTGCCAGCAGCCCAGGGACAGGGCGAGAAGATGGCTACACCTTC; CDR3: CASSPGTGREDGYTF
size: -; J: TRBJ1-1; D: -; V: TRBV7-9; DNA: TGTGCCAGCAGCTTAGTTTCCTTGGGGACTCAATTATCAGCTTTCTTT; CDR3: CASSLVSLGTQLSAFF
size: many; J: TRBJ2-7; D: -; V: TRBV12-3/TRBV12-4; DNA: TGTGCCAGCAGTCCAACCCCTAGCTCCTACGAGCAGTACTTC; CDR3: CASSPTPSSYEQYF
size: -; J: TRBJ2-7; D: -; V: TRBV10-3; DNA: TGTGCCATCAGTGAGTCGAAAGGACTATCCCACTTC; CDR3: CAISESKGLSHF
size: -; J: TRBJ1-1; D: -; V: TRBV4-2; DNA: TGTGCCAGCAGCCAAGACGGCAAGAACACTGAAGCTTTCTTT; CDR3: CASSQDGKNTEAFF
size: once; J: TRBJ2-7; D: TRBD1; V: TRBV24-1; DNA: TGTGCCACCAGTGATTCGTCCGGGACAGGGATTTACGAGCAGTACTTC; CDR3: CATSDSSGTGIYEQYF
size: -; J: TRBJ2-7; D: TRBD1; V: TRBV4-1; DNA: TGCGCCAGCAGCCAAGACACAGGGGACTACGAGCAGTACTTC; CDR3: CASSQDTGDYEQYF
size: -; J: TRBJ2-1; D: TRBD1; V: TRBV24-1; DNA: TGTGCCACCAGTGGTACCGGGACAGGGGGTGTCTATGAGCAGTTCTTC; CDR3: CATSGTGTGGVYEQFF
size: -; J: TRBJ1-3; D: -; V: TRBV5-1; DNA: TGCGCCAGCAGCCTTGATGGACAGCGACCAAACACCATATATTTT; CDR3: CASSLDGQRPNTIYF
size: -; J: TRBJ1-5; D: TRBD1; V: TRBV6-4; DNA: TGTGCCAGCAGTGAGCCGAGACAGGGGCCCAATCAGCCCCAGCATTTT; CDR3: CASSEPRQGPNQPQHF
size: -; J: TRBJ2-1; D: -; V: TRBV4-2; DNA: TGTGCCAGCAGCCAATTCAGCAATGAGCAGTTCTTC; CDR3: CASSQFSNEQFF
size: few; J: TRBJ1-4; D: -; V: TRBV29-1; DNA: TGCAGTGCTGAGCCGACCGAAAAACTGTTTTTT; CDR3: CSAEPTEKLFF
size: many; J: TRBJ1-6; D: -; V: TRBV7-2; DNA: TGTGCCAGCAGCTCCGGGTTCCGAGGGTCACCCCTCCACTTT; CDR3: CASSSGFRGSPLHF
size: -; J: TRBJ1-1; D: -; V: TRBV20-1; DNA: TGCAGTGCGACCCACCATAACACTGAAGCTTTCTTT; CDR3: CSATHHNTEAFF
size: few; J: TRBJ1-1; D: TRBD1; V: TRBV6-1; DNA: TGTGCCAGCAGTAGAGGGACAGGGGGTCGGAACACTGAAGCTTTCTTT; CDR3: CASSRGTGGRNTEAFF
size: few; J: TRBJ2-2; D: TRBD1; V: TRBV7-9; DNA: TGTGCCAGCAGCTCGCCTTTGACAGGGCCAGCCAGGGAGCTGTTTTTT; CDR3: CASSSPLTGPARELFF
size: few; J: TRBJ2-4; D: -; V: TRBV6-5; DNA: TGTGCCAGCAGTTACAGTAGGGTGGGAGCCAAAAACATTCAGTACTTC; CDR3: CASSYSRVGAKNIQYF
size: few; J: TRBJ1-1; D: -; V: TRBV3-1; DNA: TGTGCCAGCAGCCATCTAAAGGGCGCTGCCACTGAAGCTTTCTTT; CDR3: CASSHLKGAATEAFF
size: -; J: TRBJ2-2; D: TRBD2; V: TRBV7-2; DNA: TGTGCCAGCAGCTTAGCTGCAGCGGGGGTGACCGGGGAGCTGTTTTTT; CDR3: CASSLAAAGVTGELFF
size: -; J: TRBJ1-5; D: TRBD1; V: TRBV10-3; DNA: TGTGCCATCAGTGAGCTACAGGGGGCGAACGGTCAGCCCCAGCATTTT; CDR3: CAISELQGANGQPQHF
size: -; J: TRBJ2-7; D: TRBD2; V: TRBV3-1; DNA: TGTGCCAGCAGCCAAGCGCCGGGACTAGCCTACGAGCAGTACTTC; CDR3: CASSQAPGLAYEQYF
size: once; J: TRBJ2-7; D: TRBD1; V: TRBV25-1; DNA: TGTGCCAGCAGTGAAACCCTCCAGGGGGCGTCTTACGAGCAGTACTTC; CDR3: CASSETLQGASYEQYF
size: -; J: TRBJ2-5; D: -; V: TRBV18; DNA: TGTGCCAGCTCACCTGAACGGATTCAAGAGACCCAGTACTTC; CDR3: CASSPERIQETQYF
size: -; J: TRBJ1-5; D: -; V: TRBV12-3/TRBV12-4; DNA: TGTGCCAGCAGTTTAGCCCTCAGTTATAGCAATCAGCCCCAGCATTTT; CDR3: CASSLALSYSNQPQHF
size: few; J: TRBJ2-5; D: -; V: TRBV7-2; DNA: TGTGCCAGCAGCTCTTTTAGCGGATCTAGTGCGAGGAGCCAGTACTTC; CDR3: CASSSFSGSSARSQYF
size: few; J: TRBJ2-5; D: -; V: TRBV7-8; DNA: TGTGCCAGCAGCCCCAGGGACGGCCTCCTCCCAGAGACCCAGTACTTC; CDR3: CASSPRDGLLPETQYF
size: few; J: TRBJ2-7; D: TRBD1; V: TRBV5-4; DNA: TGTGCCAGCAGCTTGTGGACAGGCGGATCTTACGAGCAGTACTTC; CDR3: CASSLWTGGSYEQYF
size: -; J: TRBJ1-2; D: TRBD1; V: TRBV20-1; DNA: TGCAGTGCAGGGACAGGGTATGGCTACACCTTC; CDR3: CSAGTGYGYTF
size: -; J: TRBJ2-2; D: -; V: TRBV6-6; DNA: TGTGGGGCAGAATCGAACACCGGGGAGCTGTTTTTT; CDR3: CGAESNTGELFF
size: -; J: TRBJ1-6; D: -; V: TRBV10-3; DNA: TGTGCCATCAGTGGGGTTCAGCGAAAGGATAATTCACCCCTCCACTTT; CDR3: CAISGVQRKDNSPLHF
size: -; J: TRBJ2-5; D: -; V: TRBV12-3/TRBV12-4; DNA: TGTGCCAGCAGTTTCACATACAGCCAAGAGACCCAGTACTTC; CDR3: CASSFTYSQETQYF
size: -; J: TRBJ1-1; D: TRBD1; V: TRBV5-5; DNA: TGTGCCAGCAGCTTGAGACAGGGGGCGTTGGCAGCTTTCTTT; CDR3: CASSLRQGALAAFF
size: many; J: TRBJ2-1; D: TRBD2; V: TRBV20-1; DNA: TGCAGTGCTGGCGAGACTAGCTGGTACCACTCCTACAATGAGCAGTTCTTC; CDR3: CSAGETSWYHSYNEQFF
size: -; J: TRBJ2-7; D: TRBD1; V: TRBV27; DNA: TGTGCCAGCAGTTTATTTCCCGGACAGGGGAGCTCCTACGAGCAGTACTTC; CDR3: CASSLFPGQGSSYEQYF
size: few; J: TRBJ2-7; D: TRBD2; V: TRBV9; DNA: TGTGCCAGCAGCGTAGGGGGGAGGGGAGGTACCTACGAGCAGTACTTC; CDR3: CASSVGGRGGTYEQYF
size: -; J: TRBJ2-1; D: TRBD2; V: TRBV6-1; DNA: TGTGCCAGCAACCTAGCGGGAGAAGATGAGCAGTTCTTC; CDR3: CASNLAGEDEQFF
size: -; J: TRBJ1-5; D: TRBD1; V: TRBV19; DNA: TGTGCCAGTAGTACGCGACAGGGTCGGTTTCGCAATCAGCCCCAGCATTTT; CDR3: CASSTRQGRFRNQPQHF
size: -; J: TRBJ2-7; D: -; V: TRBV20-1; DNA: TGCAGTGCTAGAGAGAGGGGACTTCGGGGGCAGTACTTC; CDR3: CSARERGLRGQYF
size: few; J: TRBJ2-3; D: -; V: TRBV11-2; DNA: TGTGCCAGCAACTCCCGGGTCCCAGATACGCAGTATTTT; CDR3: CASNSRVPDTQYF
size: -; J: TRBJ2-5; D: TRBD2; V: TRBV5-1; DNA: TGCGCCAGCAGCCTTAGGACTAGCGGGGCGGAGACCCAGTACTTC; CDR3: CASSLRTSGAETQYF
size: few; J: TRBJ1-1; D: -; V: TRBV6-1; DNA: TGTGCCAGCACTACCTCGGGGGCCTGGGGAACTGAAGCTTTCTTT; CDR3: CASTTSGAWGTEAFF
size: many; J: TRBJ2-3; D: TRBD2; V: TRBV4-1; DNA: TGCGCCAGCAGCCAGTTTAGCGGGGGAACAGATACGCAGTATTTT; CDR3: CASSQFSGGTDTQYF
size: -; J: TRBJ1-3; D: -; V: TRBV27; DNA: TGTGCCAGCAGCCTAAGAAGCCCCACATCTCCCTCTGGAAACACCATATATTTT; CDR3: CASSLRSPTSPSGNTIYF
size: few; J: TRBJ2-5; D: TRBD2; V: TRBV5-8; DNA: TGTGCCAGCAGCCAGGGACTAGCGGGGACCCAAGAGACCCAGTACTTC; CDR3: CASSQGLAGTQETQYF
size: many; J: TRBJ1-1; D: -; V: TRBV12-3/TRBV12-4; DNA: TGTGCCAGCAGTCATCCAGGGGTTTGGGGGCTAGGAGAAGCTTTCTTT; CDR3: CASSHPGVWGLGEAFF
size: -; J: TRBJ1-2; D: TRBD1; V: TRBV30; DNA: TGTGCCTGGAGCGGGGACAGGGTACCGTATGGCTACACCTTC; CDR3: CAWSGDRVPYGYTF
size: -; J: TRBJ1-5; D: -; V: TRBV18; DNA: TGTGCCAGCTCACGTGAAATGGATCAGCCCCAGCATTTT; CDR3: CASSREMDQPQHF
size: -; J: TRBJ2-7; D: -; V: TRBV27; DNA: TGTGCCAGCACCCAATCCGGGAATAAAGCCGGCGAGCAGTACTTC; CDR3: CASTQSGNKAGEQYF
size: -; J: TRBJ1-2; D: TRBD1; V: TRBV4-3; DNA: TGCGCCAGCAGCCAAGCCGGCAGGGGGCAGAACTATGGCTACACCTTC; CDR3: CASSQAGRGQNYGYTF
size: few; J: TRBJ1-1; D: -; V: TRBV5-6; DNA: TGTGCCAGCAGCTTGGGGGCAGGGTCTCGGACTGAAGCTTTCTTT; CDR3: CASSLGAGSRTEAFF